Sequencing of this T cell receptor (beta chain) was carried out in a study of CD4 T cells in relation to SARS-CoV-2 and coronaviruses. Study-level background: Negative control cultures got HIV-1 Nef peptides or no peptide.

This table comes from immunoSEQ multiplex PCR, and its TCRdb copy is limited to in-frame clones, with some not included. The sample contains tens of thousands of clones, around 80% of which appear only once. A few counts support this clone. Its antigen is not identified. Trimming left V 3 bases short and J 5 bases short, with 16 bases between. Germline CDR1 reads DFQATT; CDR2 reads SNEGSKA (reference sequence). The CDR3 runs 14 residues. The unexposed donors gave CD4+ T cells in about 2011-2018, prior to COVID-19. The cells were cultured for around ten days before CD4+ T cells were isolated. As cell numbers allowed, unexposed-donor CD4+ T cells faced SARS-CoV-2 S/N and four cold-coronavirus spikes.

V and J are TRBV20-1 and TRBJ2-5; the D call may be TRBD1 or TRBD2 (5 bases each). This receptor was obtained from a human donor in good health. Material for sequencing was CD4+ T cells from PBMCs, cultured in vitro. The CDR3, as DNA: TGCAGTGCTAGTCTCTCGGGGCCCCGGGAGACCCAGTACTTC. This gives the protein CSASLSGPRETQYF.